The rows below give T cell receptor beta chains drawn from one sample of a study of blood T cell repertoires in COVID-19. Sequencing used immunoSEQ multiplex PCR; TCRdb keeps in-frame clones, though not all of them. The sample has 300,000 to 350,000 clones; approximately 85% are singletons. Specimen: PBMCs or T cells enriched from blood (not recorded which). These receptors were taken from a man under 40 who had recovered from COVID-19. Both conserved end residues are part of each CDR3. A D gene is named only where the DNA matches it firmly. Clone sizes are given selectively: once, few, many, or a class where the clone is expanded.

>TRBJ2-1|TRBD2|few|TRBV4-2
CASSPAGGRYNEQFF
TGTGCCAGCAGCCCTGCGGGGGGCCGCTACAATGAGCAGTTCTTC
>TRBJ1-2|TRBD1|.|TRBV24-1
CATSYGTGDYGYTF
TGTGCCACCAGTTACGGGACAGGGGACTATGGCTACACCTTC
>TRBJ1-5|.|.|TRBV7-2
CASSERGGSNQPQHF
TGTGCCAGCAGCGAGCGAGGGGGAAGCAATCAGCCCCAGCATTTT
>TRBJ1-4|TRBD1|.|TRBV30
CAWSTGFTEKLFF
TGTGCCTGGTCGACAGGGTTTACCGAAAAACTGTTTTTT
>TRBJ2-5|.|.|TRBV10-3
CAISESGRQETQYF
TGTGCCATCAGTGAGTCCGGGAGACAAGAGACCCAGTACTTC
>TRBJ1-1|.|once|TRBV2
CASRFGGGWTEAFF
TGTGCCAGCAGGTTTGGCGGGGGTTGGACTGAAGCTTTCTTT
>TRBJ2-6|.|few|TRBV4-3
CASSQALGGTPGANVLTF
TGCGCCAGCAGCCAAGCTTTGGGCGGGACCCCTGGGGCCAACGTCCTGACTTTC
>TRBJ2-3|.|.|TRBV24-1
CATSGGAASTDTQYF
TGTGCCACCAGTGGCGGGGCCGCTAGCACAGATACGCAGTATTTT
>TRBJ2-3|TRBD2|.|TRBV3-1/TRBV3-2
CASSQVRGGLTDTQYF
TGTGCCAGCAGCCAAGTGCGGGGGGGTCTCACAGATACGCAGTATTTT
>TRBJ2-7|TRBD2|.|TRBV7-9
CASSSGLAGPIKQYF
TGTGCCAGCAGTTCGGGACTAGCGGGTCCTATCAAGCAGTACTTC
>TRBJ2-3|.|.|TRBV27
CASSVWARTDTQYF
TGTGCCAGCAGTGTCTGGGCCCGCACAGATACGCAGTATTTT
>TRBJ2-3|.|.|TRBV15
CATSPRRAPSTDTQYF
TGTGCCACCAGCCCACGGAGGGCCCCTAGCACAGATACGCAGTATTTT
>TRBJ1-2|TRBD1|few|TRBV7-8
CASSLAQDRASGYTF
TGTGCCAGCAGCTTAGCACAGGACAGGGCGAGTGGCTACACCTTC
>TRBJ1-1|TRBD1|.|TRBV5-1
CASSFSQGDGTEAFF
TGCGCCAGCAGCTTTTCTCAGGGGGACGGCACTGAAGCTTTCTTT
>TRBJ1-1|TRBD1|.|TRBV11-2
CASSSTGGGTEAFF
TGTGCCAGCAGCTCAACAGGGGGGGGCACTGAAGCTTTCTTT
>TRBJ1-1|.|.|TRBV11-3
CASSFRVGTEAFF
TGTGCCAGCAGCTTCAGGGTTGGCACTGAAGCTTTCTTT
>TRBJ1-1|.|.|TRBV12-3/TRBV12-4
CASSDFTEAFF
TGTGCCAGCAGTGACTTTACTGAAGCTTTCTTT
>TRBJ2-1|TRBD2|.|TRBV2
CASTASSGGAGEQFF
TGTGCCAGCACAGCATCTAGCGGGGGGGCCGGTGAGCAGTTCTTC
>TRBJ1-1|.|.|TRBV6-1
CASSEAWHQVGTEAFF
TGTGCCAGCAGTGAAGCTTGGCACCAGGTGGGCACTGAAGCTTTCTTT
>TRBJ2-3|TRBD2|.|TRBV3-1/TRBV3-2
CASSQVPGGAGPDTQYF
TGTGCCAGCAGCCAAGTTCCCGGGGGGGCCGGTCCAGATACGCAGTATTTT
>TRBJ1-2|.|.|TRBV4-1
CASSQDSMSGGIYGYTF
TGCGCCAGCAGCCAAGATAGCATGTCAGGAGGAATCTATGGCTACACCTTC
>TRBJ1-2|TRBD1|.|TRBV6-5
CASSYRRQGHYGYTF
TGTGCCAGCAGTTACCGCCGACAGGGCCACTATGGCTACACCTTC
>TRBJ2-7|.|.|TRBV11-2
CASSLHVSGPSYEQYF
TGTGCCAGCAGCCTCCATGTTAGCGGTCCCTCCTACGAGCAGTACTTC
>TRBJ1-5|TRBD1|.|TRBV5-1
CASSLTGGNNQPQHF
TGCGCCAGCAGCTTGACAGGGGGTAATAATCAGCCCCAGCATTTT
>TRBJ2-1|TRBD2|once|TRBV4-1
CASSQDWRGGNEQFF
TGCGCCAGCAGCCAAGATTGGCGGGGGGGCAATGAGCAGTTCTTC
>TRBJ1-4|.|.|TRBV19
CASSKTTNEKLFF
TGTGCCAGTAGTAAGACTACTAATGAAAAACTGTTTTTT
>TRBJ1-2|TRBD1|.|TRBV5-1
CASSSRGAEGGYTF
TGCGCCAGCAGCTCCAGGGGGGCGGAGGGTGGCTACACCTTC
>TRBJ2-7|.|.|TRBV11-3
CASSLGAFPSYEQYF
TGTGCCAGCAGCTTAGGGGCTTTCCCCTCCTACGAGCAGTACTTC
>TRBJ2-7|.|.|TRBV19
CASSLFGFRQGMPSEQYF
TGTGCCAGTAGTTTGTTTGGATTCCGCCAGGGGATGCCTTCCGAGCAGTACTTC
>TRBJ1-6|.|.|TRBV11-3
CASSLGFLPNSSYNSPLHF
TGTGCCAGCAGCTTAGGGTTCCTACCCAATAGCTCCTATAATTCACCCCTCCACTTT
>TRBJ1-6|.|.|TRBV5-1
CASSSAGGDSYNSPLHF
TGCGCCAGCAGCTCAGCCGGGGGGGACTCCTATAATTCACCCCTCCACTTT